This T cell receptor (beta chain) was documented in a study of identical twins. General study findings and limits: Zero-insertion results could be subject to partial confounding by invariant MAIT and iNKT cells.

It was template switching that added a universal primer site, and there were unique molecular identifiers on the cDNA. Each CDR3 protein is one row after TCRdb ran MiXCR on the 5' RACE reads. Of around 1.7 million distinct CDR3 sequences listed, around 33% are singletons. The CDR3 covers 16 residues. Trimming cost V 4 bases and J 7 bases, with 19 bases left between them. CDR1 and CDR2 from the germline V gene are MNHEY and SMNVEV (reference sequence). This clonotype was counted only a few times. Antigen unknown. The clonotype comes from a newborn girl in good health. Sequencing was done on a sample of cord blood. The V gene is TRBV27, the J gene TRBJ1-4; tentative D call: TRBD1 (6 bases). CDR3: CASSSWWQGKGEKLFF. The CDR3 nucleotides read TGTGCCAGCAGTTCATGGTGGCAGGGGAAGGGTGAAAAACTGTTTTTT.